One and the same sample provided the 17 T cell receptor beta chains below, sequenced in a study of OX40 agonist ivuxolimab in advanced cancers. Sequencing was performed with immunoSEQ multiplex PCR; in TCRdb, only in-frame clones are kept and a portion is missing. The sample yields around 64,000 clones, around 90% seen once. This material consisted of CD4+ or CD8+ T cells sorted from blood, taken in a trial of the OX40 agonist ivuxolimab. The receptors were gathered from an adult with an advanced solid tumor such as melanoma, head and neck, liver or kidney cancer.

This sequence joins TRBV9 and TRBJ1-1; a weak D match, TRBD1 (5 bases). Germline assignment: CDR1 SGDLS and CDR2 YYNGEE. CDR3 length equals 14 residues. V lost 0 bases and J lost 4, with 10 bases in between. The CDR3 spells CASSVGRAGTEAFF. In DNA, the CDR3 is TGTGCCAGCAGCGTAGGCAGGGCGGGCACTGAAGCTTTCTTT.

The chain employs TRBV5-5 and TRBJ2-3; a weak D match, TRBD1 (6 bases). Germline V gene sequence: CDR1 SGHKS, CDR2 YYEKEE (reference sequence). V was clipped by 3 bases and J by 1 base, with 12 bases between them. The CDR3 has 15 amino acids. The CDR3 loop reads CASSWSHRGTDTQYF. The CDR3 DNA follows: TGTGCCAGCAGCTGGAGCCACAGGGGCACAGATACGCAGTATTTT.

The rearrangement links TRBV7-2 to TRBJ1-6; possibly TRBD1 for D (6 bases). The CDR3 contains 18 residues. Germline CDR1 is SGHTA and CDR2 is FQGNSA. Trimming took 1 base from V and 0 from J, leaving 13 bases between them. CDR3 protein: CASSLDSQGYSYNSPLHF. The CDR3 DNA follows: TGTGCCAGCAGCTTAGATAGTCAGGGGTACTCCTATAATTCACCCCTCCACTTT.

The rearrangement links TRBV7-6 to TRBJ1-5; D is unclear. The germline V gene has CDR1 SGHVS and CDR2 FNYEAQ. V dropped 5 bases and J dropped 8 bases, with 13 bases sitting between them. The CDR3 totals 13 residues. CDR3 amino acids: CASSPYGYEPQHF. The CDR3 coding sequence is TGTGCCAGCAGCCCATACGGGTATGAGCCCCAGCATTTT.

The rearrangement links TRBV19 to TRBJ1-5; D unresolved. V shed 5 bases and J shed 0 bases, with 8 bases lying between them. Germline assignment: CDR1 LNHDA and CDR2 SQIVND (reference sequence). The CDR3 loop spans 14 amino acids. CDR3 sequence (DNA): TGTGCCAGTAGTTTGGCCGATAGCAATCAGCCCCAGCATTTT. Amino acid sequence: CASSLADSNQPQHF. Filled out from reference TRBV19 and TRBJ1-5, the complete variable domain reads DGGITQSPKYLFRKEGQNVTLSCEQNLNHDAMYWYRQDPGQGLRLIYYSQIVNDFQKGDIAEGYSVSREKKESFPLTVTSAQKNPTAFYLCASSLADSNQPQHFGDGTRLSIL.

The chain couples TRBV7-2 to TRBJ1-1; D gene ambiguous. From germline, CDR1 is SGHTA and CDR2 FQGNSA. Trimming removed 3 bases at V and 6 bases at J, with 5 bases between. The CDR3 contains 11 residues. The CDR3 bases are TGTGCCAGCAGCTTCAGCGCTGAAGCTTTCTTT. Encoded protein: CASSFSAEAFF.

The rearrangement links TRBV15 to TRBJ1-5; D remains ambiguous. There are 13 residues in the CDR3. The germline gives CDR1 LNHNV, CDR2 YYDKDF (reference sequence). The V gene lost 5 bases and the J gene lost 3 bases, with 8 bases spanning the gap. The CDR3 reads CATSQGHNQPQHF. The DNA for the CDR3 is TGTGCCACCAGCCAAGGGCACAATCAGCCCCAGCATTTT.

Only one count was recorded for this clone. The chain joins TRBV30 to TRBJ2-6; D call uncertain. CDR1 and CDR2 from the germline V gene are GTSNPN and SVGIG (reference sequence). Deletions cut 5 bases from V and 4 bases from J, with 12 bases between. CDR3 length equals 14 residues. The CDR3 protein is CAWGHGEGANVLTF. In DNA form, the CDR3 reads TGTGCCTGGGGTCACGGTGAGGGGGCCAACGTCCTGACTTTC.

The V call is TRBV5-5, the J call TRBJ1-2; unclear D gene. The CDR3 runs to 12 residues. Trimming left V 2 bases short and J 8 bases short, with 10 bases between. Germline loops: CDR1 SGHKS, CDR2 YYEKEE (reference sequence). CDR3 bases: TGTGCCAGCAGCTTAACCACGAGCGGCTACACCTTC. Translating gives CASSLTTSGYTF.

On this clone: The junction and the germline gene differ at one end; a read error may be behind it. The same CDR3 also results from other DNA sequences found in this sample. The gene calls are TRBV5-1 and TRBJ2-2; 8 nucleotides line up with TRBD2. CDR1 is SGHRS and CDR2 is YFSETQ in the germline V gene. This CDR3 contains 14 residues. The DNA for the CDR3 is TGCGCCAGCAGCCCTAGCGGGTTTACCGGGGAGCTATTTTTT. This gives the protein CASSPSGFTGELFF.

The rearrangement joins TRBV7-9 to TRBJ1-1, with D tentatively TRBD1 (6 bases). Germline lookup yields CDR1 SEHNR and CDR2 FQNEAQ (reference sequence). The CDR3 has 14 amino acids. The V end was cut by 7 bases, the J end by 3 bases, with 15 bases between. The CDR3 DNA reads TGTGCCAGCAACCAAGACAGGTGGGACACTGAAGCTTTCTTT. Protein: CASNQDRWDTEAFF.

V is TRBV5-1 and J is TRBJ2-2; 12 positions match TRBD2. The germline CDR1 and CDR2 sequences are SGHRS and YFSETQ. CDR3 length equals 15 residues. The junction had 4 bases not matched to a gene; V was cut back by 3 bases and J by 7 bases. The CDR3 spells CASSWTSGVGGELFF. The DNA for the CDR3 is TGCGCCAGCAGCTGGACTAGCGGGGTCGGCGGGGAGCTGTTTTTT.

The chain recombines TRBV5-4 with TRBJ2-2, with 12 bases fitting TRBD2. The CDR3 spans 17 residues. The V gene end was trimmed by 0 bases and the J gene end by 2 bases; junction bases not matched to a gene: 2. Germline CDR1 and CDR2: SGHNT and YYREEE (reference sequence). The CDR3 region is CASSLAGLAGNTGELFF. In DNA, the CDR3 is TGTGCCAGCAGCTTGGCCGGACTAGCGGGAAACACCGGGGAGCTGTTTTTT.

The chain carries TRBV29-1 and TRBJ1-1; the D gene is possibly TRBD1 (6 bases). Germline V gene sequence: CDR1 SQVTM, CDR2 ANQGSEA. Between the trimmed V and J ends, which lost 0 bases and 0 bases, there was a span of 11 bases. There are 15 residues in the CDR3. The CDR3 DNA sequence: TGCAGCGTTGAAGATCGGGGGGCGATGAACACTGAAGCTTTCTTT. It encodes CSVEDRGAMNTEAFF.

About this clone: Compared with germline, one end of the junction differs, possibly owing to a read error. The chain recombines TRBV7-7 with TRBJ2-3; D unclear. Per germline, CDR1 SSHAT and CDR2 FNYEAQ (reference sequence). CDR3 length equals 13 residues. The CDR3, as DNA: TGTGCTAGCAGCACTAATCCCGCGGATACGCAGTATTTT. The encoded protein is CASSTNPADTQYF.

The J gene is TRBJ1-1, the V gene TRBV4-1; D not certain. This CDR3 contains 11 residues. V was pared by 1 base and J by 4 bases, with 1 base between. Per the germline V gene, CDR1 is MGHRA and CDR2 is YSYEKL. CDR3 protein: CASSQGTEAFF. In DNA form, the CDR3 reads TGCGCCAGCAGCCAAGGCACTGAAGCTTTCTTT.

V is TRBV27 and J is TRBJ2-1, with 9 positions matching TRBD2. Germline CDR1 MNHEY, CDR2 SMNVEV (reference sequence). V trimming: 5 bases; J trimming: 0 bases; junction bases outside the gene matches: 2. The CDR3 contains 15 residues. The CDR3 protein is CASSLAGSSYNEQFF. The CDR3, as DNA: TGTGCCAGCAGTCTAGCGGGGAGCTCCTACAATGAGCAGTTCTTC.